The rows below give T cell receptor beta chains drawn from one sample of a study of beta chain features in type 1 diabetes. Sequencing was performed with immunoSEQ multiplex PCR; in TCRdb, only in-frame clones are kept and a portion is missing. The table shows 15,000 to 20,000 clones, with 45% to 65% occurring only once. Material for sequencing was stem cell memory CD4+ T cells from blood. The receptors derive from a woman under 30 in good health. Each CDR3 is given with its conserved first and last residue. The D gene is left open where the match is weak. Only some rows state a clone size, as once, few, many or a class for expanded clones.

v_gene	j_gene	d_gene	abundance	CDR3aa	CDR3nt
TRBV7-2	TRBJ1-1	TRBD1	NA	CASSLGPDRIPFF	TGTGCCAGCAGCTTAGGCCCGGACAGGATTCCTTTCTTT
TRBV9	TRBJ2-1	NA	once	CASSVESNGEQFF	TGTGCCAGCAGCGTAGAAAGCAACGGTGAGCAGTTCTTC
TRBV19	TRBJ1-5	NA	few	CASRRQLRSNQPQHF	TGTGCCAGTAGACGACAGTTACGGAGCAATCAGCCCCAGCATTTT
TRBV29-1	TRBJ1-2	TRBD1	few	CSVDYRDRRHGYTF	TGCAGCGTCGATTACCGGGACAGGAGACATGGCTACACCTTC
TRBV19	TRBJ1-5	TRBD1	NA	CASEKRDRGLLYSNQPQHF	TGTGCCAGCGAGAAACGGGACAGGGGGCTCCTTTATAGCAATCAGCCCCAGCATTTT
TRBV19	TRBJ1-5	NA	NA	CASSPGYRRVQPQHF	TGTGCCAGTAGTCCGGGTTACAGGAGGGTTCAGCCCCAGCATTTT
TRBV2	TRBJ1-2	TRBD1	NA	CASSDNRTGFFGYTF	TGTGCCAGCAGTGATAATAGGACAGGGTTTTTTGGCTACACCTTC
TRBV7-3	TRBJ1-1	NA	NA	CASSLGSNTEAFF	TGTGCCAGCAGCTTAGGCTCGAACACTGAAGCTTTCTTT
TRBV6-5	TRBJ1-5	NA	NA	CASRVTQGWNQPQHF	TGTGCCAGCAGAGTAACACAGGGTTGGAATCAGCCCCAGCATTTT
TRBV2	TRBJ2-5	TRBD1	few	CASSINRGGKLLQETQYF	TGTGCCAGCAGCATAAACAGGGGCGGAAAGCTCCTACAAGAGACCCAGTACTTC
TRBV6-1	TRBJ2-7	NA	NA	CASSSGFDEQYF	TGTGCCAGCAGTTCAGGGTTCGACGAGCAGTACTTC
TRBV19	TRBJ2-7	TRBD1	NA	CASAGTGLYEQYF	TGTGCCAGCGCCGGGACAGGGCTGTACGAGCAGTACTTC
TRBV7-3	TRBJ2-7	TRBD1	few	CASSATGGYEQYF	TGTGCCAGCAGCGCCACAGGGGGCTACGAGCAGTACTTC
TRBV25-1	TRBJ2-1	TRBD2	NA	CASRGLAGGGREQFF	TGTGCCAGCAGGGGACTAGCGGGAGGTGGTCGGGAGCAGTTCTTC
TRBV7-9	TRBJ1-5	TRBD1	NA	CASSRQGWEPQHF	TGTGCCAGCAGCCGACAGGGGTGGGAGCCCCAGCATTTT
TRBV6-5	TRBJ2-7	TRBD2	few	CASSRPGLVYEQYF	TGTGCCAGCAGTAGACCGGGACTAGTCTACGAGCAGTACTTC
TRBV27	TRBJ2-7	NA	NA	CASSLRGRRGFYEQYF	TGTGCCAGCAGTTTGAGGGGCCGGCGGGGCTTCTACGAGCAGTACTTC
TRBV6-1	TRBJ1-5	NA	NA	CASSPDRLNQPQHF	TGTGCCAGCAGTCCGGACAGACTCAATCAGCCCCAGCATTTT
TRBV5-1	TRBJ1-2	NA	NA	CASSPVFNYGYTF	TGCGCCAGCAGTCCGGTCTTTAACTATGGCTACACCTTC
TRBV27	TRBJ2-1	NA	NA	CASSHSSYNEQFF	TGTGCCAGCAGTCATAGCTCCTACAATGAGCAGTTCTTC
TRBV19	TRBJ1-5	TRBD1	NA	CASSSTGTGGSSNQPQHF	TGTGCCAGTAGTAGCACCGGGACAGGGGGATCAAGCAATCAGCCCCAGCATTTT
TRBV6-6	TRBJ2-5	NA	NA	CASSNGETQYF	TGTGCCAGCAGTAACGGGGAGACCCAGTACTTC
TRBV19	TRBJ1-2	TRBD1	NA	CASSIGDSPSPVAGYTF	TGTGCCAGTAGTATAGGGGACAGTCCCTCTCCCGTGGCTGGCTACACCTTC
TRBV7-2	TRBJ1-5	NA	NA	CASSLDNRSTQHF	TGTGCCAGCAGCCTTGACAACCGCTCGACCCAGCATTTT
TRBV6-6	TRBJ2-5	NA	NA	CASSRIPQETQYF	TGTGCCAGCAGCAGGATTCCTCAAGAGACCCAGTACTTC
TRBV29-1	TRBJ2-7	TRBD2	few	CSVTSGSFEQYF	TGCAGCGTAACTAGCGGGAGCTTCGAGCAGTACTTC
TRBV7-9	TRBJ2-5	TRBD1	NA	CASSAPTPGGETQYF	TGTGCCAGCAGCGCGCCGACCCCAGGGGGAGAGACCCAGTACTTC
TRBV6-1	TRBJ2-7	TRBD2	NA	CASSEALAGAAEQYF	TGTGCCAGCAGTGAAGCGTTAGCGGGGGCGGCCGAGCAGTACTTC
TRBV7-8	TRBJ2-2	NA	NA	CASSPVADRYTGELFF	TGTGCCAGCAGCCCAGTAGCGGACCGATACACCGGGGAGCTGTTTTTT
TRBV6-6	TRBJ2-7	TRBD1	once	CASSSGQGSSYEQYF	TGTGCCAGCAGTTCGGGACAGGGGAGTTCCTACGAGCAGTACTTC
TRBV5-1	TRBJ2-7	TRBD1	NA	CASSLKQGADEQYF	TGCGCCAGCAGCCTGAAACAGGGGGCAGACGAGCAGTACTTC